The clone carrying this T cell receptor beta chain was recorded only once. No antigen is known for it. This CDR3 is built from 14 residues. Per the germline V gene, CDR1 is PRHDT and CDR2 is FYEKMQ (reference sequence). V shed 6 bases and J 11 bases; nucleotides not matched to a gene: 14. This sample was taken from a study of cytomegalovirus exposure and HLA in healthy donors. As for the study in general: An analysis done earlier identified approximately 120 million unique TCR beta sequences from about 179 million T cells. General study results and limits: Rarity characterized most TCR sequences, yet some public TCRs appeared in many donors. Later analysis showed most CMV-associated TCR beta chains appearing HLA-restricted. A few CMV-associated chains were confirmed in vitro to be specific for CMV antigens.

The PCR made use of 60 Vbeta and 13 Jbeta primers. The data were produced by immunoSEQ multiplex PCR, yet TCRdb's version contains in-frame clones alone and is incomplete. The repertoire holds about 190,000 clones, approximately 80% seen once, with 13% to 15% in the top ten. Input material: PBMCs. The chain carries TRBV13 and TRBJ2-5, with 8 bases identical to TRBD1. The receptor was isolated from a woman aged 25 to 45 in good health and CMV-seropositive. In DNA, the CDR3 is TGTGCCAGCAGAAGTAGGACAGGGTTGGGAGAGCAGTACTTC. This encodes CASRSRTGLGEQYF.